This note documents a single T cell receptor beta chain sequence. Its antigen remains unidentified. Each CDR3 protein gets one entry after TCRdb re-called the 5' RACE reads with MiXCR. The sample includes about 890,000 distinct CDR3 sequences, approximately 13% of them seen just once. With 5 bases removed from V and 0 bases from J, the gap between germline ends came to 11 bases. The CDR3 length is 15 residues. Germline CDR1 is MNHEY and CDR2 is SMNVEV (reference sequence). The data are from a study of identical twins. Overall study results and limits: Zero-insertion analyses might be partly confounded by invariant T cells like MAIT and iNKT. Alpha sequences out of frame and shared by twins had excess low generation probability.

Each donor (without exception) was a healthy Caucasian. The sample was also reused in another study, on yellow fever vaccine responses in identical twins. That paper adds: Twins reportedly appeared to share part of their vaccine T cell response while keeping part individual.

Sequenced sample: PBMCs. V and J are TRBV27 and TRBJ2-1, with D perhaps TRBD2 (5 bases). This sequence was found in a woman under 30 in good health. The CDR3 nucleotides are TGTGCCAGCAGTCGAGCGGTTAGCTCCTACAATGAGCAGTTCTTC. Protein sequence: CASSRAVSSYNEQFF.